The T cell receptor (beta chain) described here comes from a study of blood T cells in healthy people across ages. Study at large: About one barcoded TCR beta cDNA was captured per two T cells.

Then a second PCR, running roughly 7 to 12 cycles, was carried out with a sample-barcoded 5' primer and a J-beta primer mix. MiXCR, applied by TCRdb to the 5' RACE reads, yields one record per CDR3 protein. Of 1.5 million to 2 million distinct CDR3 sequences in the sample, 28% are singletons; the top ten hold around 7.7%. In this sample, this clonotype turned up many times. Its matching antigen is unknown. Study-wide findings and caveats: More naive CD4+ cells and higher diversity marked long-lived donors relative to aged donors.

Caucasian, healthy and from Russia, the donors were aged between about 6 and 90. The receptor's source is a woman between 25 and 40 years old in good health. Sequenced: blood.

Written as DNA, the CDR3 is TGTGCCAGCAGTTCGAATCGCTATGGCTACACCTTC. Residues: CASSSNRYGYTF. The V gene is TRBV12-3 or TRBV12-4, the J gene TRBJ1-2; D not resolved. This CDR3 is built from 12 residues. Trimming removed 4 bases from V and 4 bases from J, with 7 bases in between.